This entry lists 2 T cell receptor beta chains sequenced from one sample in a study of naive and memory T cell subsets. Both TRBC1 and TRBC2 were covered by a beta constant-region primer of two equimolar oligonucleotides. A single record per CDR3 protein comes from TCRdb applying MiXCR to the UMI-ligation and nested PCR reads. This table has around 160,000 distinct CDR3 sequences, around 15% appearing once. The sample taken for sequencing was naive CD4+ T cells from blood. Receptors originate from a human donor in good health.

In this sample, this clonotype turned up a few times. V gene TRBV20-1 combines with J gene TRBJ1-2; 7 bases agree with TRBD1. Germline V gives CDR1 DFQATT, CDR2 SNEGSKA (reference sequence). This CDR3 comprises 11 residues. The V segment lost 6 bases and the J segment 7 bases; nucleotides outside the gene matches: 5. The CDR3, as DNA: TGCAGTGCGGAGGACAGGAGTGGCTACACCTTC. Its protein is CSAEDRSGYTF.

In this sample, this clonotype turned up a few times. The chain couples TRBV11-2 to TRBJ2-2; 9 bases map to TRBD1. CDR3 length equals 14 residues. CDR1 is SGHAT, CDR2 FQNNGV, per germline. The V and J ends lost 6 bases and 5 bases, in that order; junction bases with no gene match: 4. CDR3 sequence reads: CASRRTGVTGELFF. The CDR3 DNA follows: TGTGCCAGCAGAAGGACAGGGGTAACCGGGGAGCTGTTTTTT. Using reference TRBV11-2 and TRBJ2-2 for the parts outside the CDR3, the full variable domain is EAGVAQSPRYKIIEKRQSVAFWCNPISGHATLYWYQQILGQGPKLLIQFQNNGVVDDSQLPKDRFSAERLKGVDSTLKIQPAKLEDSAVYLCASRRTGVTGELFFGEGSRLTVL.